These 8 T cell receptor beta chains originate from one sample sequenced in a study of blood T cell repertoires in COVID-19. TCRdb's table, derived via immunoSEQ multiplex PCR, lists solely in-frame clones and lacks some. The table includes hundreds of thousands of clones, roughly 87% detected once. What was sequenced was peripheral blood. These receptors all stem from a young man with active or convalescent COVID-19.

V gene TRBV3-1 (or the pseudogene TRBV3-2) combines with J gene TRBJ1-4, with D unclear. Germline assignment: CDR1 LGHDT and CDR2 YNNKEL (reference sequence). The CDR3 length is 12 residues. V lost 4 bases and J lost 8, with 8 bases in between. The chain's CDR3 is CASSPGGEKLFF. The CDR3 DNA reads as TGTGCCAGCAGCCCCGGCGGAGAAAAACTGTTTTTT.

V is TRBV9 and J is TRBJ1-1, with D perhaps TRBD1 (6 bases). CDR1 SGDLS and CDR2 YYNGEE come from the germline V gene. The CDR3 runs to 16 residues. The germline V and J ends were trimmed by 0 bases and 1 base, with 13 bases remaining between them. CDR3 residues: CASSVAQGWQNTEAFF. For the CDR3, the DNA is TGTGCCAGCAGCGTAGCGCAGGGGTGGCAGAACACTGAAGCTTTCTTT.

The chain recombines TRBV7-3 with TRBJ2-3; tentative D call: TRBD1 (5 bases). In germline, CDR1 is SGHTA, CDR2 FQGTGA. The CDR3 is 14 residues long. V gave up 4 bases and J gave up 6 bases, with 14 bases separating them. CDR3 amino acids: CASSSGQVSDTQYF. The CDR3 DNA reads as TGTGCCAGCAGCTCAGGGCAGGTTTCCGATACGCAGTATTTT.

This clone was picked up one time. The chain employs TRBV7-8 and TRBJ2-2; no clear D. CDR1 SGHVS and CDR2 FQNEAQ come from the germline V gene. Trimming took 6 bases from V and 0 from J, leaving 8 bases between them. The CDR3 has 14 amino acids. This chain's CDR3 is CASSSPSNTGELFF. DNA for the CDR3: TGTGCCAGCAGTTCTCCCTCGAACACCGGGGAGCTGTTTTTT.

With respect to this clone: Different DNA sequences within this sample yield the same CDR3. This chain joins TRBV4-1 and TRBJ1-2; 9 bases align to TRBD1. Germline-derived CDR1 and CDR2 are MGHRA and YSYEKL. The CDR3 is made up of 15 amino acids. J was trimmed by 0 bases and V by 4 bases; bases with no gene match: 3. The CDR3 loop is CASSPGQGANYGYTF. DNA of the CDR3: TGCGCCAGCAGCCCGGGACAGGGAGCTAACTATGGCTACACCTTC.

The chain couples TRBV9 to TRBJ2-1; D might be TRBD1 (8 bases). Germline V lookup: CDR1 SGDLS, CDR2 YYNGEE. The CDR3 consists of 20 residues. V lost 1 base to trimming and J lost 4 bases, with 27 bases between them. The CDR3, as DNA: TGTGCCAGCAGCGTAATGACAGGGGCCGTACTAGCGCGGGCTTACAATGAGCAGTTCTTC. This encodes CASSVMTGAVLARAYNEQFF.

The gene calls are TRBV27 and TRBJ1-1; tentatively, D is TRBD1 (5 bases). Germline loops: CDR1 MNHEY, CDR2 SMNVEV (reference sequence). Trimming took off 3 bases at V and 0 bases at J, with 11 bases between the two ends. The CDR3 has 15 amino acids. The CDR3, as DNA: TGTGCCAGCAGTTTTGGCTACAGGATGAACACTGAAGCTTTCTTT. This gives the protein CASSFGYRMNTEAFF.

The chain employs TRBV27 and TRBJ1-2, with a possible D match to TRBD1 (5 bases). Germline values: CDR1 MNHEY, CDR2 SMNVEV (reference sequence). The CDR3 has 12 residues. V was trimmed by 2 bases and J by 5 bases, leaving 6 bases between them. The CDR3 DNA follows: TGTGCCAGCAGTTTAAAGGGGTATGGCTACACCTTC. This sequence encodes CASSLKGYGYTF.